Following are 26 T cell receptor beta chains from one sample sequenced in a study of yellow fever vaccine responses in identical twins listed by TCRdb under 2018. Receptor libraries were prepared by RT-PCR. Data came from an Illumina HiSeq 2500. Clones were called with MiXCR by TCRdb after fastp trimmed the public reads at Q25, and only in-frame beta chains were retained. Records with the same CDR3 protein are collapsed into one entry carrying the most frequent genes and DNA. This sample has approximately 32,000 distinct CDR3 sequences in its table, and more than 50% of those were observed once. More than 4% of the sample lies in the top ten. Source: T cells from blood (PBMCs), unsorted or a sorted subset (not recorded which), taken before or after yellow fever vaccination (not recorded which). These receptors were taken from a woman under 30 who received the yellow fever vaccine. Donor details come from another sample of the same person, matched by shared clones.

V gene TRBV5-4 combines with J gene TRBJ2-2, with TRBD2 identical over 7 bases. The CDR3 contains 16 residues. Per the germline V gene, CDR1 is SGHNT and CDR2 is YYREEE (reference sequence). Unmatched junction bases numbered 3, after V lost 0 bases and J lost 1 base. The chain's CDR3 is CASSLGAGVNTGELFF. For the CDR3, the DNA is TGTGCCAGCAGCTTGGGGGCGGGGGTGAACACCGGGGAGCTGTTTTTT.

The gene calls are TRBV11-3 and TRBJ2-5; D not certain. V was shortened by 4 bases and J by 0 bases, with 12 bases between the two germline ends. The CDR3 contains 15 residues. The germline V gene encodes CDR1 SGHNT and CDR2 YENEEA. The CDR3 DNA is TGTGCCAGCAGCTCCCCGGCAGAGCACCAAGAGACCCAGTACTTC. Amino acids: CASSSPAEHQETQYF.

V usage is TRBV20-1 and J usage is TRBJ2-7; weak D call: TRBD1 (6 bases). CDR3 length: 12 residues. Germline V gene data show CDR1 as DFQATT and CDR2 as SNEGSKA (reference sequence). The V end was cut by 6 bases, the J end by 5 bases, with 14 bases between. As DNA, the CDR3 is TGCAGTGCCCTACGACAGGAAGACGAGCAGTACGTC. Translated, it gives CSALRQEDEQYV.

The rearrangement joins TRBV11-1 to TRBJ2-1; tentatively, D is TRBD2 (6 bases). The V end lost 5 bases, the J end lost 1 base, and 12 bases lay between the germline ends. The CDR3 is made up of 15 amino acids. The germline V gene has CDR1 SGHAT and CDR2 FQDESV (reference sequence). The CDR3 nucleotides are TGTGCCAGCAGCAGTAGCGGCCAATCCTACAATGAGCAGTTCTTC. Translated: CASSSSGQSYNEQFF.

CDR3 DNA sequence: TGTGCCAGCAGCTTAATCCTCCAAGGGTCCAGCTCCTACAATGAGCAGTTCTTC. Translation gives CASSLILQGSSSYNEQFF. The V call is TRBV7-6, the J call TRBJ2-1; D not certain. The CDR3 totals 18 residues. Germline assignment: CDR1 SGHVS and CDR2 FNYEAQ. V was trimmed by 2 bases and J by 0 bases, leaving 17 bases between them.

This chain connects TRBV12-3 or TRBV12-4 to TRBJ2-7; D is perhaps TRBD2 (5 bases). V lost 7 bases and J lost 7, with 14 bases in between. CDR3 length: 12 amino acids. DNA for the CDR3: TGTGCCAGCACCAACAGATCGGGAGAGCAGTACGTC. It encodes CASTNRSGEQYV.

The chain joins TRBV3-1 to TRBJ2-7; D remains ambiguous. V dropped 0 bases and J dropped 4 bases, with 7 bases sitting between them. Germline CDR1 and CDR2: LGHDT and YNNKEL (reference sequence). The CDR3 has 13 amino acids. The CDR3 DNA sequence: TGTGCCAGCAGCCAAGACGGGTTTTACGAGCAGTACGTC. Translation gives CASSQDGFYEQYV.

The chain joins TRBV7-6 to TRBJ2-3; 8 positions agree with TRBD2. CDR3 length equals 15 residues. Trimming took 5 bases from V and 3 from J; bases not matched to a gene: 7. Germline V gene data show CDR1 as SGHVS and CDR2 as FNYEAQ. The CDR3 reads CASSPSGFGTDTQYF. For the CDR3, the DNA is TGTGCCAGCAGCCCTAGCGGGTTCGGGACAGATACGCAGTATTTT.

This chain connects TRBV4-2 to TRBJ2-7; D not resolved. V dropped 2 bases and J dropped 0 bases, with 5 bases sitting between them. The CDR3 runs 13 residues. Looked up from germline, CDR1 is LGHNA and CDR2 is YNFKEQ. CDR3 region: CASSQQVSYEQYF. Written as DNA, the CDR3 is TGTGCCAGCAGCCAACAGGTCTCCTACGAGCAGTACTTC.

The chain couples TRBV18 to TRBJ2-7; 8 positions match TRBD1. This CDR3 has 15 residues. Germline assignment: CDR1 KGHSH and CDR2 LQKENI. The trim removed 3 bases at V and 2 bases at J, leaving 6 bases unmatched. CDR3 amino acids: CASSPRGTGPYEQYV. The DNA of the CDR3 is TGTGCCAGCTCACCCCGGGGGACAGGCCCCTACGAGCAGTACGTC.

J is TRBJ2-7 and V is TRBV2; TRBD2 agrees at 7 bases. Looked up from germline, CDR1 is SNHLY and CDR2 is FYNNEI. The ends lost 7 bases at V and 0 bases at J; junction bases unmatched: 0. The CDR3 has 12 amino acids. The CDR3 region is CASTGGSYEQYV. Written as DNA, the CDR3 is TGTGCCAGCACGGGGGGCTCCTACGAGCAGTACGTC.

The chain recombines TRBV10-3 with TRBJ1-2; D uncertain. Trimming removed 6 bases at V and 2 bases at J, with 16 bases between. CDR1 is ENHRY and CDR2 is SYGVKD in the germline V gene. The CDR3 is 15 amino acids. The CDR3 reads CAIREGGGGNYGYTF. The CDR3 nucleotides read TGTGCCATCAGAGAGGGAGGTGGTGGAAACTATGGCTACACCTTC.

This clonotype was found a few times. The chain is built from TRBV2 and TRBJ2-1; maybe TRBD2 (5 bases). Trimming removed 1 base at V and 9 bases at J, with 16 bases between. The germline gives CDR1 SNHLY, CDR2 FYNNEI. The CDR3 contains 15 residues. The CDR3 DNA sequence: TGTGCCAGCAGTGAAGGACTGGCGCGAAGCGGTGAGCAGTTCTTC. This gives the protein CASSEGLARSGEQFF.

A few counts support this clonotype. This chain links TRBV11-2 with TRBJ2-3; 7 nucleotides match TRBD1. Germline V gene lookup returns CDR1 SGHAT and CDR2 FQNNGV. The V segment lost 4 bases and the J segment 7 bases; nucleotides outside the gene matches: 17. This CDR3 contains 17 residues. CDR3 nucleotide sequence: TGTGCCAGCAGCTCTCGCCAGCTCGCCTACAGGGGAAATACGCAGTATTTT. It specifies CASSSRQLAYRGNTQYF.

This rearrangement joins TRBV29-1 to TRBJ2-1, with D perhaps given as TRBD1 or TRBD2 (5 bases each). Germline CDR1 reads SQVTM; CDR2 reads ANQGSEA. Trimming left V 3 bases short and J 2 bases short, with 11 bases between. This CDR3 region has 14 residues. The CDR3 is CSVDRGGAYNEQFF. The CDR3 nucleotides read TGCAGCGTTGATCGGGGCGGAGCCTACAATGAGCAGTTCTTC.

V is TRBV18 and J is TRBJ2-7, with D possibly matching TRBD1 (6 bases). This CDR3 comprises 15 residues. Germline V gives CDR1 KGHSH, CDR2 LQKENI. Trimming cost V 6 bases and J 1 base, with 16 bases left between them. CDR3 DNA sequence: TGTGCCAGCTCTACCCTCCGGACAGAGTCCTACGAGCAGTACTTC. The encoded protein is CASSTLRTESYEQYF.

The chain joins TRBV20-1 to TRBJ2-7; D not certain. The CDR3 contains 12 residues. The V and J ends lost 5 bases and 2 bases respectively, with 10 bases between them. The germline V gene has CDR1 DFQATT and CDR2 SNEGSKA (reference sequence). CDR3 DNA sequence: TGCAGTGCTTTAGACGCCGCCTACGAGCAGTACTTC. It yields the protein CSALDAAYEQYF.

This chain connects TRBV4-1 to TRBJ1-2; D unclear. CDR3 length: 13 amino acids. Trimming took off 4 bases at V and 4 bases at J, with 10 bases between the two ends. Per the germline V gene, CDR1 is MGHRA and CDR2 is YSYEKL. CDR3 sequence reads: CASSLEGRYGYTF. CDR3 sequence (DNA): TGCGCCAGCAGCCTAGAGGGTCGCTATGGCTACACCTTC.

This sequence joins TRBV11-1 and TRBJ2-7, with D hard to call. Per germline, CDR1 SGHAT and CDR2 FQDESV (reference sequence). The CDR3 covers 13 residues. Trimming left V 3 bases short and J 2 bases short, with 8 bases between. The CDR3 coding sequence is TGTGCCAGCAGCTTTTTGACAACCTACGAGCAGTACTTC. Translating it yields CASSFLTTYEQYF.

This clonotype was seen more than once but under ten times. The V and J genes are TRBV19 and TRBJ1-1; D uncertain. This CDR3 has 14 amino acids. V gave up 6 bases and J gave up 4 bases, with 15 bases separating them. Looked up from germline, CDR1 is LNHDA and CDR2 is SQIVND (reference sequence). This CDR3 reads CASRPQGGRTEAFF. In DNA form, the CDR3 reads TGTGCCAGTAGACCCCAAGGCGGTCGCACTGAAGCTTTCTTT. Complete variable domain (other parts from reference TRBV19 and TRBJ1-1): DGGITQSPKYLFRKEGQNVTLSCEQNLNHDAMYWYRQDPGQGLRLIYYSQIVNDFQKGDIAEGYSVSREKKESFPLTVTSAQKNPTAFYLCASRPQGGRTEAFFGQGTRLTVV.

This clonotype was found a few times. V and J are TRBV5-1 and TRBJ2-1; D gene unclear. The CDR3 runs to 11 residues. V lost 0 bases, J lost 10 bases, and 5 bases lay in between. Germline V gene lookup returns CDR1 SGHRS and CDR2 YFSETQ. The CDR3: CASSLVGEQFF. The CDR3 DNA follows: TGCGCCAGCAGCTTGGTAGGCGAGCAGTTCTTC.

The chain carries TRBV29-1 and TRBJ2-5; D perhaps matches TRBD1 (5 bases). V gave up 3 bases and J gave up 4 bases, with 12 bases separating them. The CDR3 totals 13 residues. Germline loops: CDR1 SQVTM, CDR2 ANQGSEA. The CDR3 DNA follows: TGCAGCGTTGATAGGGGTACAAGAGAGACCCAGTACTTC. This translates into CSVDRGTRETQYF.

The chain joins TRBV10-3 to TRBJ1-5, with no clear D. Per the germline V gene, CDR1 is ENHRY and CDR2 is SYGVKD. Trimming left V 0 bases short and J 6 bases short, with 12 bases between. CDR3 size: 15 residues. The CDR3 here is CAISESYGGSQPQHF. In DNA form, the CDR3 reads TGTGCCATCAGTGAGTCATACGGAGGGAGTCAGCCCCAGCATTTT.

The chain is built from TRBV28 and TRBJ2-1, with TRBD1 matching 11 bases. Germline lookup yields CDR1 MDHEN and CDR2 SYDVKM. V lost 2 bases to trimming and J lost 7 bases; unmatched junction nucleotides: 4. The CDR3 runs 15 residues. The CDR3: CASSLRDRGVNEQFF. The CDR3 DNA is TGTGCCAGCAGTTTAAGGGACAGGGGGGTAAATGAGCAGTTCTTC.

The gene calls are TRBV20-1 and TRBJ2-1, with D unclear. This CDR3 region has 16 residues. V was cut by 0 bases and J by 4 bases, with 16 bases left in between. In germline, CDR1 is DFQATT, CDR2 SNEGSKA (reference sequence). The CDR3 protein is CSARDIETMRYNEQFF. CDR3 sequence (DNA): TGCAGTGCTAGAGATATCGAGACAATGAGATACAATGAGCAGTTCTTC.

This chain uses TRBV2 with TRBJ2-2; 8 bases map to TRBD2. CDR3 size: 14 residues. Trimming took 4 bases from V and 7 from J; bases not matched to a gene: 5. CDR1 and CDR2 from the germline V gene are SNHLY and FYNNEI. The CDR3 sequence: CASSGAAGVGELFF. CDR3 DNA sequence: TGTGCCAGCAGTGGGGCAGCGGGGGTCGGGGAGCTGTTTTTT.